The 8 T cell receptor beta chains below all came from one sample that was sequenced in a study of low-dose radiotherapy and immunotherapy resistance in tumors (dated by TCRdb to the early 2020s). Superscript III and a set of TRAV- and TRBV-specific primers were used to synthesize first-strand cDNA, so that both TCRalpha and TCRbeta chains were covered. TCRs were amplified with Phusion for approximately 19 PCR cycles using a constant-region primer together with the adapter attached to the V primers. TCRdb passed the public sequencing reads through fastp at Q25 and MiXCR, retaining productive beta sequences. Each entry is one CDR3 protein sequence, shown with its most common DNA and genes. The sample data list roughly 11,000 distinct CDR3 sequences, and about 62% of these were observed just once. Approximately 12% of the sample belongs to the ten largest clones. Every receptor here comes from a human donor with advanced metastatic prostate, ovarian, gallbladder or colorectal cancer (not recorded which). This table probably holds off-target reads from a library built for another chain.

This chain connects TRBV6-4 to TRBJ2-3; TRBD2 matches at 9 bases. Germline V gene data show CDR1 as MRHNA and CDR2 as SNTAGT. CDR3 size: 16 residues. Trimming removed 2 bases from V and 1 base from J; junction bases left unmatched: 4. The CDR3 loop reads CASSDDSGSGTDTQYF. In nucleotides, the CDR3 is TGTGCCAGCAGTGACGATAGCGGGAGTGGCACAGATACGCAGTATTTT.

J is TRBJ1-5 and V is TRBV29-1; 8 bases match TRBD1. Germline values: CDR1 SQVTM, CDR2 ANQGSEA. Germline trimming cut 7 bases from V and 6 bases from J; bases unmatched to any gene: 11. The CDR3 is made up of 14 amino acids. As DNA, the CDR3 is TGCAGCGCCCGCCTCAGGGGGCGCGGTCAGCCCCAGCATTTT. Its protein is CSARLRGRGQPQHF.

V and J are TRBV9 and TRBJ2-6, with no clear D. The germline gives CDR1 SGDLS, CDR2 YYNGEE. V lost 0 bases and J 2 bases, leaving 0 bases between the germline ends. The CDR3 has 13 residues. As DNA, the CDR3 is TGTGCCAGCAGCGTAGCTGGGGCCAACGTCCTGACTTTC. The encoded protein is CASSVAGANVLTF. Full variable domain (rest looked up from reference TRBV9 and TRBJ2-6): DSGVTQTPKHLITATGQRVTLRCSPRSGDLSVYWYQQSLDQGLQFLIQYYNGEERAKGNILERFSAQQFPDLHSELNLSSLELGDSALYFCASSVAGANVLTFGAGSRLTVL.

The chain employs TRBV30 and TRBJ2-7; D may be TRBD1 or TRBD2 (7 bases each). V lost 3 bases and J 7 bases, leaving 13 bases between the germline ends. The CDR3 spans 12 residues. Germline CDR1 reads GTSNPN; CDR2 reads SVGIG (reference sequence). CDR3 region: CAWSTGEGEQYF. The CDR3 bases are TGTGCCTGGAGCACAGGGGAGGGAGAGCAGTACTTC.

This clonotype turned up a few times. The genes are TRBV28 and TRBJ1-4; 9 bases match TRBD1. Losses at the gene ends were 6 bases for V and 0 bases for J; bases not matched to a gene: 20. The CDR3 is made up of 21 amino acids. Germline V gives CDR1 MDHEN, CDR2 SYDVKM. This chain's CDR3 is CASSLNPDRGHWAATNEKLFF. The DNA for the CDR3 is TGTGCCAGCAGCCTTAACCCGGACAGGGGCCATTGGGCCGCAACTAATGAAAAACTGTTTTTT. The full variable domain, rest sourced from reference TRBV28 and TRBJ1-4, is DVKVTQSSRYLVKRTGEKVFLECVQDMDHENMFWYRQDPGLGLRLIYFSYDVKMKEKGDIPEGYSVSREKKERFSLILESASTNQTSMYLCASSLNPDRGHWAATNEKLFFGSGTQLSVL.

This clonotype was observed a few times. The V and J genes are TRBV5-4 and TRBJ2-2, with TRBD1 matching 8 bases. CDR1 is SGHNT and CDR2 is YYREEE in the germline V gene (reference sequence). V trimming: 3 bases; J trimming: 5 bases; junction bases outside the gene matches: 3. The length of the CDR3 is 14 residues. The CDR3, as DNA: TGTGCCAGCAGCTCCAGGGGGCGAACCGGGGAGCTGTTTTTT. It translates to CASSSRGRTGELFF.

This clonotype was seen a handful of times. V gene TRBV23-1 combines with J gene TRBJ2-5; the D call may be TRBD1 or TRBD2 (5 bases each). TRBV23-1 is classed as an ORF, of uncertain function. Trimming removed 2 bases from V and 7 bases from J, with 23 bases in between. The CDR3 spans 17 residues. CDR3 sequence: CASSQPDGARGIGTQYF. CDR3 in DNA: TGCGCCAGCAGTCAACCCGACGGGGCTAGGGGAATCGGGACCCAGTACTTC.

This chain connects TRBV19 to TRBJ1-1; D is unclear. CDR3 length: 11 amino acids. The V and J ends lost 3 bases and 2 bases respectively, with 1 base between them. Germline V lookup: CDR1 LNHDA, CDR2 SQIVND (reference sequence). The DNA of the CDR3 is TGTGCCAGTAGTATCAACACTGAAGCTTTCTTT. Encoded protein: CASSINTEAFF.